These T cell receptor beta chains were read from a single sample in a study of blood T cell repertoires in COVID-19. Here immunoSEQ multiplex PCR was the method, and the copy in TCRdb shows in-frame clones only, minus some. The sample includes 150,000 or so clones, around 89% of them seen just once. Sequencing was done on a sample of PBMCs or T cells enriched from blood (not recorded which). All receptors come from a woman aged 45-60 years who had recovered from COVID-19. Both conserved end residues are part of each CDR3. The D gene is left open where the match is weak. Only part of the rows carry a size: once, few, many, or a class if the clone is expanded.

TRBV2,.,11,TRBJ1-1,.,TGTGCCAGCAGTGAGTGGCGAGGGGCTTTCTTT,CASSEWRGAFF
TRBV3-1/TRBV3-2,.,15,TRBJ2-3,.,TGTGCCAGCAGCCTTCGACGGGGGAGCACAGATACGCAGTATTTT,CASSLRRGSTDTQYF
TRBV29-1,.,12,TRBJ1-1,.,TGCAGCGTTGATGGGCCCTACACTGAAGCTTTCTTT,CSVDGPYTEAFF
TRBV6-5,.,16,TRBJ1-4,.,TGTGCCAGCAGTTACTACGGGAAGGCAACTAATGAAAAACTGTTTTTT,CASSYYGKATNEKLFF
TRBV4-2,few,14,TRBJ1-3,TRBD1,TGTGCCAGCAGCCTGACAGGGACTGGAAACACCATATATTTT,CASSLTGTGNTIYF
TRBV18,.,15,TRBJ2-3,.,TGTGCCAGCTCACCTCCCGGTCAAAGCACAGATACGCAGTATTTT,CASSPPGQSTDTQYF
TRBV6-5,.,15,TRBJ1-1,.,TGTGCCAGCAGTTACTCGTACAGGGAATTAACTGAAGCTTTCTTT,CASSYSYRELTEAFF
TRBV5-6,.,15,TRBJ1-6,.,TGTGCCAGCAGCCGCGGCCGCAGGGGTCATTCACCCCTCCACTTT,CASSRGRRGHSPLHF
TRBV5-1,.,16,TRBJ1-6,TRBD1,TGCGCCAGCAGCCTAGTCCCGGGACAGGCTAATTCACCCCTCCACTTT,CASSLVPGQANSPLHF
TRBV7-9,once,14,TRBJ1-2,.,TGTGCCAGCACCGACGGACTGGGCTGGATCGGCTACACCTTC,CASTDGLGWIGYTF
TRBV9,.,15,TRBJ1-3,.,TGTGCCAGCAGCGTAGCGGGGGGTGCGGGAAACACCATATATTTT,CASSVAGGAGNTIYF
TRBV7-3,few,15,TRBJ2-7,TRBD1,TGTGCCAGCAGCTTACTTCCGGGGACAGACTACGAGCAGTACTTC,CASSLLPGTDYEQYF
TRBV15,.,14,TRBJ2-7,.,TGTGCCACCAGCAGAGAGGGCAGGGGAACCGAGCAGTACTTC,CATSREGRGTEQYF
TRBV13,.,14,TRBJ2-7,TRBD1,TGTGCCAGCAGCCTGGGACAGAACTCCTACGAGCAGTACTTC,CASSLGQNSYEQYF
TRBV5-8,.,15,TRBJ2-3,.,TGTGCCAGCAGCTCATACAGGAAAGAGCTAGATACGCAGTATTTT,CASSSYRKELDTQYF
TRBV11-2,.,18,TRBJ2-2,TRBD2,TGTGCCAGCAGCTCCCACCTGGTCCTAGCGGGGAACACCGGGGAGCTGTTTTTT,CASSSHLVLAGNTGELFF
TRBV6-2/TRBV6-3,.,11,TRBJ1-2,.,TGTGCCAGCAGCCACAGATTCGGCTACACCTTC,CASSHRFGYTF
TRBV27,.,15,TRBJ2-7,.,TGTGCCAGCAGCAGGGATTCGCCCGTATCCTACGAGCAGTACTTC,CASSRDSPVSYEQYF
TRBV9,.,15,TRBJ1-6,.,TGTGCCAGCAGCGTAGACAGGGAGTATAATTCACCCCTCCACTTT,CASSVDREYNSPLHF
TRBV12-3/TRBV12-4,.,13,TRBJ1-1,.,TGTGCCAGCAGGGCTCCAGGGATCACTGAAGCTTTCTTT,CASRAPGITEAFF
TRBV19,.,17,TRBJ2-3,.,TGTGCCAGTAGCGATCCCACCGAGTGGGGGGGCACAGATACGCAGTATTTT,CASSDPTEWGGTDTQYF
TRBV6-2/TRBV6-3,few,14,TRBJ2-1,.,TGTGCCAGCAGTTACTCCGGACAGCACAATGAGCAGTTCTTC,CASSYSGQHNEQFF
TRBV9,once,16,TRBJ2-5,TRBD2,TGTGCCAGCAGCGTAGGCGTAGCGGGTAACCAAGAGACCCAGTACTTC,CASSVGVAGNQETQYF
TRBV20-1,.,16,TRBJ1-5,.,TGCAGTGCTAGTGGGGGGGGAGTCCCCTCCAATCAGCCCCAGCATTTT,CSASGGGVPSNQPQHF
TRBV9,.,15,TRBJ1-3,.,TGTGCCAGCAGCGTAGGTCCGAGCTCTGGAAACACCATATATTTT,CASSVGPSSGNTIYF
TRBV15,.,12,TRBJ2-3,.,TGTGCCACCAGCGAGATGTCAGATACGCAGTATTTT,CATSEMSDTQYF